This T cell receptor beta chain derives from a study of shared clonotypes between healthy human individuals. Study-level points and caveats: Sample collection involved blood only; tissue repertoires are likely different. Generation of non-shared clonotypes was less probable than generation of clonotypes shared by all four donors.

Comments on this clone: Its target is unknown.

The assay was immunoSEQ multiplex PCR, and TCRdb's table has in-frame clones only and misses some. The sample carries roughly 1 million clones, around four fifths recorded once. Sequencing was performed on memory CD4+ T cells sorted from blood. The subset denotes: CD45RA-negative fraction. The clonotype comes from a man aged 18 to 35 in good health.

The CDR3 spells CASSSGPIYGYTF. CDR3 in DNA: TGTGCCAGCAGTTCCGGTCCTATCTATGGCTACACCTTC. The rearrangement joins TRBV6-5 to TRBJ1-2; no reliable D call. Germline V gene data show CDR1 as MNHEY and CDR2 as SVGAGI. V lost 4 bases and J 4 bases, leaving 10 bases between the germline ends. This CDR3 has 13 residues.